This T cell receptor beta chain derives from a study of cytomegalovirus exposure and HLA in healthy donors. For the study at large: Researchers previously reported finding about 110 million unique TCR beta sequences from 170 million or so T cells.

This clone was observed a single time. Its target is unknown. Primers for the PCR totalled 60 Vbeta and 13 Jbeta. Measured with immunoSEQ multiplex PCR; TCRdb has only the in-frame clones, and not every one. Among approximately 89,000 clones listed, less than 80% were seen once. Study-wide points: It was only CMV serostatus that was available as immune exposure information.

Germline lookup yields CDR1 MNHNS and CDR2 SASEGT. The trim removed 5 bases at V and 6 bases at J, leaving 12 bases unmatched. The length of the CDR3 is 15 residues. The rearrangement uses TRBV6-1 and TRBJ2-7; 8 nucleotides line up with TRBD2. This TCR came from a male donor in good health and CMV-seronegative. The source material was PBMCs. The CDR3 DNA is TGTGCCAGCAGTACCCGGGGGGGGCGAGTATCCGAGCAGTACTTC. Translation gives CASSTRGGRVSEQYF.